Reported below is one TCR beta chain. The donors were in the approximately 110-subject validation cohort; that cohort was separate from the approximately 700-subject first cohort. CDR1 is GTSNPN, CDR2 SVGIG, per germline (reference sequence). J was trimmed by 5 bases and V by 6 bases; bases with no gene match: 5. The CDR3 consists of 13 residues. This sample is drawn from a study of cytomegalovirus exposure and HLA in healthy donors. The data were produced by immunoSEQ multiplex PCR, yet TCRdb's version contains in-frame clones alone and is incomplete. The sample holds about 330,000 clones, around 86% seen once.

J is TRBJ2-2 and V is TRBV30, with TRBD1 identical over 8 bases. The clonotype originates from a young woman in good health and CMV-seronegative. Sequenced sample: PBMCs. CDR3 sequence: CACDRGPTGELFF. The CDR3 DNA reads as TGTGCCTGTGACAGGGGCCCGACCGGGGAGCTGTTTTTT. The full variable domain, completed using reference TRBV30 and TRBJ2-2, is SQTIHQWPATLVQPVGSPLSLECTVEGTSNPNLYWYRQAAGRGLQLLFYSVGIGQISSEVPQNLSASRPQDRQFILSSKKLLLSDSGFYLCACDRGPTGELFFGEGSRLTVL.